This entry lists 29 T cell receptor beta chains sequenced from one sample in a study of T cell responses to AZD1222 COVID-19 vaccine. Clones were sequenced by immunoSEQ multiplex PCR, and TCRdb holds only the in-frame ones, with some missing. Of 26,000 or so clones in the sample, roughly 87% were seen once. This specimen consisted of peripheral blood, obtained 28 days after the second AZD1222 dose. Receptors originate from an adult who received the AZD1222 COVID-19 vaccine.

The chain recombines TRBV2 with TRBJ2-7; TRBD1 might be the D (6 bases). The CDR3 sequence is 14 residues long. Looked up from germline, CDR1 is SNHLY and CDR2 is FYNNEI. The ends were cut back, 7 bases at V and 4 bases at J, with 17 bases in the middle. CDR3 sequence (DNA): TGTGCCAGCACCTCGGGACACGAGTTTTACGAGCAGTACTTC. This codes for CASTSGHEFYEQYF.

The gene calls are TRBV11-3 and TRBJ2-1; TRBD2 matches at 8 bases. The CDR3 length is 13 residues. V lost 1 base, J lost 9 bases, and 2 bases stayed unmatched. Germline CDR1 SGHNT, CDR2 YENEEA. The CDR3 spells CASSLGTSTEQFF. In nucleotides, the CDR3 is TGTGCCAGCAGCTTAGGGACTAGCACTGAGCAGTTCTTC.

The V gene is TRBV5-1, the J gene TRBJ2-7; tentative D call: TRBD1 (6 bases). The CDR3 extends over 14 amino acids. The V gene lost 3 bases and the J gene lost 1 base, with 11 bases spanning the gap. Per germline, CDR1 SGHRS and CDR2 YFSETQ. The DNA of the CDR3 is TGCGCCAGCAGCTGGACGGGACAATCCTACGAGCAGTACTTC. This translates into CASSWTGQSYEQYF.

The rearrangement links TRBV28 to TRBJ1-4; unclear D gene. The CDR3 covers 13 residues. CDR1 and CDR2 from the germline V gene are MDHEN and SYDVKM. Trimming pared 9 bases from V and 2 bases from J, leaving 10 bases between. The CDR3 is CASLRPTNEKLFF. Written as DNA, the CDR3 is TGTGCCAGTCTGAGGCCGACTAATGAAAAACTGTTTTTT.

The rearrangement links TRBV7-9 to TRBJ1-4; D gene uncertain. V was trimmed by 1 base and J by 0 bases, leaving 12 bases between them. Looked up from germline, CDR1 is SEHNR and CDR2 is FQNEAQ (reference sequence). This CDR3 contains 17 residues. This chain's CDR3 is CASSLESRPTTNEKLFF. CDR3 DNA: TGTGCCAGCAGCTTAGAGTCCCGACCTACAACTAATGAAAAACTGTTTTTT. The whole variable domain, remainder taken from reference TRBV7-9 and TRBJ1-4, is DTGVSQNPRHKITKRGQNVTFRCDPISEHNRLYWYRQTLGQGPEFLTYFQNEAQLEKSRLLSDRFSAERPKGSFSTLEIQRTEQGDSAMYLCASSLESRPTTNEKLFFGSGTQLSVL.

This clone was counted between two and nine times. The chain uses TRBV12-3 or TRBV12-4 and TRBJ1-3; D unresolved. The CDR3 runs to 13 residues. Trimming stripped 5 bases from V and 0 bases from J, with 5 bases between. In DNA, the CDR3 is TGTGCCAGCAGTCTGACCTCTGGAAACACCATATATTTT. Translating gives CASSLTSGNTIYF.

The chain has TRBV19 and TRBJ2-7, with TRBD2 as a possible D gene (5 bases). The CDR3 loop spans 15 amino acids. Looked up from germline, CDR1 is LNHDA and CDR2 is SQIVND (reference sequence). V lost 3 bases to trimming and J lost 3 bases, with 15 bases between them. CDR3 protein: CASSISPRGLYEQYF. The CDR3 DNA is TGTGCCAGTAGTATTTCACCTAGAGGGCTCTACGAGCAGTACTTC.

The gene calls are TRBV11-2 and TRBJ2-7, with D perhaps TRBD2 (5 bases). Germline CDR1 is SGHAT and CDR2 is FQNNGV. Trimming shortened V by 1 base and J by 5 bases, and 9 bases separated the two germline ends. CDR3 length equals 13 residues. CDR3 sequence reads: CASSLAPGDEQYF. For the CDR3, the DNA is TGTGCCAGCAGCTTAGCCCCCGGGGACGAGCAGTACTTC. Supplemented by reference TRBV11-2 and TRBJ2-7, the full variable domain reads EAGVAQSPRYKIIEKRQSVAFWCNPISGHATLYWYQQILGQGPKLLIQFQNNGVVDDSQLPKDRFSAERLKGVDSTLKIQPAKLEDSAVYLCASSLAPGDEQYFGPGTRLTVT.

This clone appeared once. CDR3 DNA: TGTGCCAGCAGTTTATCCCAGGGATCTGGGGCCAACGTCCTGACTTTC. The encoded protein is CASSLSQGSGANVLTF. The genes are TRBV28 and TRBJ2-6, with a tentative D call TRBD1 (5 bases). This CDR3 is 16 amino acids long. The V end was cut by 1 base, the J end by 1 base, with 8 bases between. CDR1 is MDHEN, CDR2 SYDVKM, per germline.

The V gene is TRBV2, the J gene TRBJ2-5; maybe TRBD2 (5 bases). The CDR3 is 13 residues long. Germline loops: CDR1 SNHLY, CDR2 FYNNEI. The V and J ends lost 4 bases and 2 bases respectively, with 8 bases between them. CDR3 in DNA: TGTGCCAGCAGTGTTCGGGAACAAGAGACCCAGTACTTC. Protein: CASSVREQETQYF.

The V and J genes are TRBV5-4 and TRBJ2-5; possibly TRBD1 for D (6 bases). Trimming cost V 3 bases and J 1 base, with 10 bases left between them. The CDR3 contains 14 residues. The germline V gene encodes CDR1 SGHNT and CDR2 YYREEE (reference sequence). The CDR3: CASSSTGIQETQYF. In DNA form, the CDR3 reads TGTGCCAGCAGCTCAACAGGGATCCAAGAGACCCAGTACTTC.

The rearrangement joins TRBV30 to TRBJ1-2, with 7 positions matching TRBD1. The ends lost 3 bases at V and 6 bases at J; junction bases unmatched: 4. Germline assignment: CDR1 GTSNPN and CDR2 SVGIG (reference sequence). The CDR3 loop spans 12 amino acids. This CDR3 is CAWSRGMDGYTF. For the CDR3, the DNA is TGTGCCTGGAGCAGGGGGATGGATGGCTACACCTTC.

The chain joins TRBV7-2 to TRBJ1-4; weak D call: TRBD1 (6 bases). CDR3 length: 14 residues. Between the trimmed V and J ends, which lost 3 bases and 5 bases, there was a span of 10 bases. The germline V gene has CDR1 SGHTA and CDR2 FQGNSA. For the CDR3, the DNA is TGTGCCAGCAGCTTGGACAGCTTGAATGAAAAACTGTTTTTT. Its translation: CASSLDSLNEKLFF.

This clone showed up just once. The chain employs TRBV30 and TRBJ2-2, with 8 bases aligning to TRBD2. The germline V gene encodes CDR1 GTSNPN and CDR2 SVGIG (reference sequence). The J segment lost 5 bases and the V segment lost 5 bases, leaving 4 bases of the junction unmatched. This CDR3 comprises 13 residues. The chain's CDR3 is CAWREGYTGELFF. DNA of the CDR3: TGTGCCTGGCGGGAGGGTTATACCGGGGAGCTGTTTTTT.

This rearrangement joins TRBV9 to TRBJ2-1, with D maybe TRBD2 (5 bases). Germline loops: CDR1 SGDLS, CDR2 YYNGEE. V was cut by 4 bases and J by 6 bases, with 11 bases left in between. This CDR3 contains 13 residues. Here the CDR3 reads CASSLLASNEQFF. The CDR3 DNA follows: TGTGCCAGCAGCCTTCTAGCTTCCAATGAGCAGTTCTTC.

The CDR3 DNA reads TGTGCCAGCAGTGACCACCCGGGATATGGGGAAAAACTGTTTTTT. As protein: CASSDHPGYGEKLFF. The chain uses TRBV6-1 and TRBJ1-4; the D is unclear. V lost 3 bases to trimming and J lost 8 bases, with 16 bases between them. Germline assignment: CDR1 MNHNS and CDR2 SASEGT. CDR3 size: 15 residues.

This clone has a single count. The V and J genes are TRBV7-2 and TRBJ2-1; 10 bases fit TRBD2. CDR1 is SGHTA, CDR2 FQGNSA, per germline. Trimming cost V 3 bases and J 3 bases; bases outside gene matches: 2. The CDR3 is 15 residues long. The CDR3 protein is CASSFGTSVYNEQFF. CDR3 in DNA: TGTGCCAGCAGCTTCGGGACTAGCGTCTACAATGAGCAGTTCTTC. The full variable domain, with the rest looked up from reference TRBV7-2 and TRBJ2-1, is GAGVSQSPSNKVTEKGKDVELRCDPISGHTALYWYRQSLGQGLEFLIYFQGNSAPDKSGLPSDRFSAERTGGSVSTLTIQRTQQEDSAVYLCASSFGTSVYNEQFFGPGTRLTVL.

The V gene is TRBV27, the J gene TRBJ2-4, with 7 nucleotides matching TRBD1. Per germline, CDR1 MNHEY and CDR2 SMNVEV (reference sequence). Losses at the gene ends were 9 bases for V and 6 bases for J; bases not matched to a gene: 5. The CDR3 loop spans 12 amino acids. CDR3 loop: CASTGDGNIQYF. As DNA, the CDR3 is TGTGCCAGTACAGGGGATGGAAACATTCAGTACTTC.

The chain uses TRBV20-1 and TRBJ1-5, with TRBD1 matching 8 bases. Germline V gives CDR1 DFQATT, CDR2 SNEGSKA (reference sequence). J lost 1 base, V lost 3 bases, and 2 bases had no gene match. There are 14 residues in the CDR3. The CDR3 spells CSASRTGSNQPQHF. The CDR3 DNA follows: TGCAGTGCTAGTCGGACAGGGAGCAATCAGCCCCAGCATTTT.

The V gene is TRBV19, the J gene TRBJ1-4, with TRBD1 matching 7 bases. V was pared by 5 bases and J by 7 bases, with 7 bases of the junction left unmatched. Germline CDR1 LNHDA, CDR2 SQIVND (reference sequence). The CDR3 is 14 residues long. The CDR3 is CASSVRGVPEKLFF. The CDR3 DNA is TGTGCCAGTAGTGTCAGGGGGGTCCCTGAAAAACTGTTTTTT.

The CDR3 nucleotides are TGTGCCAGCAGCGAGACAGGGGGCGCGGGTGGGGCCAACGTCCTGACTTTC. It specifies CASSETGGAGGANVLTF. The rearrangement links TRBV5-6 to TRBJ2-6; 10 nucleotides agree with TRBD1. CDR3 length: 17 residues. Germline V gene sequence: CDR1 SGHDT, CDR2 YYEEEE. V lost 4 bases to trimming and J lost 3 bases; unmatched junction nucleotides: 7.

The chain combines TRBV6-5 with TRBJ2-3; 13 bases fit TRBD2. Looked up from germline, CDR1 is MNHEY and CDR2 is SVGAGI. The CDR3 runs to 15 residues. Trimming took 4 bases from V and 8 from J; bases not matched to a gene: 6. CDR3 in amino acids: CASSLTSGRPPTQYF. CDR3 nucleotide sequence: TGTGCCAGCAGTTTGACTAGCGGGAGGCCCCCTACGCAGTATTTT.

A remark on this clone: No DNA is shown, since the ends of the CDR3 on it are uncertain; the CDR3 is the one TCRdb lists. The chain has TRBV10-3 and TRBJ1-1. Both ends counted, the CDR3 spans 17 residues. The V gene's germline CDR1 is ENHRY and CDR2 SYGVKD. The CDR3 here is CAISSSGGALANTEAFF.

This chain links TRBV7-2 with TRBJ2-2; no clear D gene. This CDR3 is built from 16 residues. The V end was cut by 5 bases, the J end by 0 bases, with 13 bases between. The V gene's germline CDR1 is SGHTA and CDR2 FQGNSA. DNA for the CDR3: TGTGCCAGCAGCACGGCGGCAGTTACGAACACCGGGGAGCTGTTTTTT. Its protein product is CASSTAAVTNTGELFF.

The chain combines TRBV4-2 with TRBJ2-2, with D possibly being TRBD2 (6 bases). The CDR3 has 16 residues. The V and J ends lost 8 bases and 4 bases respectively, with 20 bases between them. The germline gives CDR1 LGHNA, CDR2 YNFKEQ. The CDR3 loop is CASSGNGGVGTGELFF. The CDR3 nucleotides read TGTGCCAGCTCTGGGAACGGGGGTGTCGGCACCGGGGAGCTGTTTTTT.

CDR3 sequence (DNA): TGTGCCAGCAGCGTAGGCACCCCCAATGAGCAGTTCTTC. Protein: CASSVGTPNEQFF. V gene TRBV9 combines with J gene TRBJ2-1; D is undetermined. Trimming removed 0 bases at V and 6 bases at J, with 7 bases between. The CDR3 has 13 residues. The germline V gene has CDR1 SGDLS and CDR2 YYNGEE.

The chain uses TRBV6-1 and TRBJ2-6; TRBD1 aligns across 9 bases. Trimming at V came to 5 bases and at J to 1 base, leaving 6 bases not matched to a gene. Looked up from germline, CDR1 is MNHNS and CDR2 is SASEGT. CDR3 length: 17 residues. CDR3 DNA sequence: TGTGCCAGCAGTAAAGAGGGGACAGGGTCTGGGGCCAACGTCCTGACTTTC. Translated: CASSKEGTGSGANVLTF.

The rearrangement joins TRBV5-1 to TRBJ1-4; TRBD1 matches at 9 bases. The CDR3 is made up of 14 amino acids. Germline V gives CDR1 SGHRS, CDR2 YFSETQ. V lost 4 bases, J lost 7 bases, and 5 bases stayed unmatched. This chain's CDR3 is CASSPGQGGEKLFF. The CDR3 bases are TGCGCCAGCAGCCCGGGACAGGGTGGTGAAAAACTGTTTTTT.

The gene calls are TRBV28 and TRBJ2-1; 9 bases align to TRBD1. There are 15 residues in the CDR3. V shed 6 bases, J shed 7 bases, and the junction held 10 bases outside the gene matches. Germline V gene lookup returns CDR1 MDHEN and CDR2 SYDVKM. The CDR3, as DNA: TGTGCCAGCAGAGGCCCCGGACAGGGGAAAAATGAGCAGTTCTTC. Translating gives CASRGPGQGKNEQFF. Full variable domain (rest looked up from reference TRBV28 and TRBJ2-1): DVKVTQSSRYLVKRTGEKVFLECVQDMDHENMFWYRQDPGLGLRLIYFSYDVKMKEKGDIPEGYSVSREKKERFSLILESASTNQTSMYLCASRGPGQGKNEQFFGPGTRLTVL.